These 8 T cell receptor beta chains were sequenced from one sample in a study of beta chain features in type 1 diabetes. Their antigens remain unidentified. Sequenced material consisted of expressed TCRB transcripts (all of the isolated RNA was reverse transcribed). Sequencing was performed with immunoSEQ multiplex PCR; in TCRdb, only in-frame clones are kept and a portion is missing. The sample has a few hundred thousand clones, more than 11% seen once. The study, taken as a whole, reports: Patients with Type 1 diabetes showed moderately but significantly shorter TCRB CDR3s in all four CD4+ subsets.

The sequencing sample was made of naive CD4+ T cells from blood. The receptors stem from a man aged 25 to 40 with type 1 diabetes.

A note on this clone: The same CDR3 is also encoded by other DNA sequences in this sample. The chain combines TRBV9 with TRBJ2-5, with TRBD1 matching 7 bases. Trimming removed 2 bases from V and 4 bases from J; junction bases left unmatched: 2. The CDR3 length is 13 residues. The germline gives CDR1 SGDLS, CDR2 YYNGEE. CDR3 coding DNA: TGTGCCAGCAGCGTCGACAGGGTAGAGACCCAGTACTTC. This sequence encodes CASSVDRVETQYF.

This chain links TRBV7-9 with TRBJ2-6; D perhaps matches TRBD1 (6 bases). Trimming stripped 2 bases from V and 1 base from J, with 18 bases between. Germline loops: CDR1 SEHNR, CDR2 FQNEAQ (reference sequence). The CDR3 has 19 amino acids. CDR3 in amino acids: CASSLPLGQGISGANVLTF. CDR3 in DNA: TGTGCCAGCAGCTTACCTCTGGGGCAGGGGATTTCTGGGGCCAACGTCCTGACTTTC. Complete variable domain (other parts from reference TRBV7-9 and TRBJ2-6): DTGVSQNPRHKITKRGQNVTFRCDPISEHNRLYWYRQTLGQGPEFLTYFQNEAQLEKSRLLSDRFSAERPKGSFSTLEIQRTEQGDSAMYLCASSLPLGQGISGANVLTFGAGSRLTVL.

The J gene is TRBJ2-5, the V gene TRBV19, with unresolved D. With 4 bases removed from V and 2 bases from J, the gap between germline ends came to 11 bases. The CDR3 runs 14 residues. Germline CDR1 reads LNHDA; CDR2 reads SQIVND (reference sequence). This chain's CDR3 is CASSTPSRQETQYF. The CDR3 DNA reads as TGTGCCAGTAGTACCCCAAGCAGGCAAGAGACCCAGTACTTC.

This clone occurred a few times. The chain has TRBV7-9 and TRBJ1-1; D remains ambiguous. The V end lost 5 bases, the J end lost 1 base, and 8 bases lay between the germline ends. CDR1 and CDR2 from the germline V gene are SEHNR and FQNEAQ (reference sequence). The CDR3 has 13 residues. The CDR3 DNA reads TGTGCCAGCAGCACCCGGGGGAACACTGAAGCTTTCTTT. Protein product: CASSTRGNTEAFF.

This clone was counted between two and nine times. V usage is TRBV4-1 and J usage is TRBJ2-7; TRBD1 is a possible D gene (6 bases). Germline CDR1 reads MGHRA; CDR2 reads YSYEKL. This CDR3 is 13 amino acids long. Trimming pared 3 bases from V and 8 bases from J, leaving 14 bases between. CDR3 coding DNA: TGCGCCAGCAGCCAGCCCAACAGGGAACAGCAGTACTTC. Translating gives CASSQPNREQQYF.

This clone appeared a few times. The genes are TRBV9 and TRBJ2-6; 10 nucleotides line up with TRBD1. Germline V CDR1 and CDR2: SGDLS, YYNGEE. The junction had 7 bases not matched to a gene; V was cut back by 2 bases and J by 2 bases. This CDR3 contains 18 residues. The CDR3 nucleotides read TGTGCCAGCAGCGTCAAAGGGACAGGGGACCCTGGGGCCAACGTCCTGACTTTC. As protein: CASSVKGTGDPGANVLTF.

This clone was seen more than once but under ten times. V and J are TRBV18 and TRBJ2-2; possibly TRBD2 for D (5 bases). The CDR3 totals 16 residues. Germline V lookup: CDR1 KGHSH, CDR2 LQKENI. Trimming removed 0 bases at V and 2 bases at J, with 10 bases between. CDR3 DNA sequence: TGTGCCAGCTCACCACCGCAGCGGATTAACACCGGGGAGCTGTTTTTT. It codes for CASSPPQRINTGELFF. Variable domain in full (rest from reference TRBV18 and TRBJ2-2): NAGVMQNPRHLVRRRGQEARLRCSPMKGHSHVYWYRQLPEEGLKFMVYLQKENIIDESGMPKERFSAEFPKEGPSILRIQQVVRGDSAAYFCASSPPQRINTGELFFGEGSRLTVL.

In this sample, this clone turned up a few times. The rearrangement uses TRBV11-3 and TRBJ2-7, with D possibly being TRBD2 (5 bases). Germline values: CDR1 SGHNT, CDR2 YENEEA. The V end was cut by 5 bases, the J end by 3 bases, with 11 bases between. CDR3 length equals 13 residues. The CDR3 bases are TGTGCCAGCAGCACCCCACGGGGCTACGAGCAGTACTTC. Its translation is CASSTPRGYEQYF.